One sample yielded the 29 T cell receptor beta chains listed below, sequenced in a study of glioma-infiltrating T cells after dendritic cell vaccination (dated by TCRdb to about 2016). The time point tag for this specimen amounts to: after dendritic cell vaccination, including at tumor progression/relapse. Library preparation employed the immunoSEQ multiplex PCR assay. TCRdb provides this immuneACCESS table in a form limited to in-frame rearrangements. Some clones are lacking; in checked studies, under half of them reflect an unresolved V gene, and why the rest are absent is not known. Here the sample has some 78,000 clones; less than 85% occur a single time. Around 8.5% of the sample belongs to the ten largest clones. The sample in question was blood, obtained after dendritic cell vaccination. These receptors originate from a human donor with glioblastoma.

V gene TRBV28 combines with J gene TRBJ1-5; 7 bases are shared with TRBD1. Trimming cost V 5 bases and J 5 bases; bases outside gene matches: 15. CDR1 is MDHEN, CDR2 SYDVKM, per germline. The CDR3 length is 17 residues. The CDR3 sequence: CASSMTGIVGGDQPQHF. DNA of the CDR3: TGTGCCAGCAGTATGACAGGGATAGTAGGGGGCGATCAGCCCCAGCATTTT.

The chain combines TRBV7-9 with TRBJ1-2, with 10 bases that match TRBD1. J was trimmed by 7 bases and V by 5 bases; bases with no gene match: 4. CDR1 and CDR2 (germline): SEHNR, FQNEAQ (reference sequence). The CDR3 has 13 amino acids. The CDR3: CASSQGQGSGYTF. CDR3 DNA: TGTGCCAGCAGCCAGGGACAGGGGAGTGGCTACACCTTC. The complete variable domain, with remaining parts taken from reference TRBV7-9 and TRBJ1-2, reads DTGVSQNPRHKITKRGQNVTFRCDPISEHNRLYWYRQTLGQGPEFLTYFQNEAQLEKSRLLSDRFSAERPKGSFSTLEIQRTEQGDSAMYLCASSQGQGSGYTFGSGTRLTVV.

This chain connects TRBV19 to TRBJ1-1; maybe TRBD1 (6 bases). V was cut by 11 bases and J by 4 bases, with 23 bases left in between. This CDR3 has 15 amino acids. Germline V gene data show CDR1 as LNHDA and CDR2 as SQIVND (reference sequence). CDR3 DNA sequence: TGTGCCGCCACGCCCCCCTTAGCAGGGGTCACTGAAGCTTTCTTT. It is translated as CAATPPLAGVTEAFF.

The chain is built from TRBV6-1 and TRBJ1-1, with 8 positions matching TRBD1. The germline V gene has CDR1 MNHNS and CDR2 SASEGT. V trimming: 5 bases; J trimming: 1 base; junction bases outside the gene matches: 3. This CDR3 has 14 residues. This chain's CDR3 is CASSQGARNTEAFF. The CDR3 region has the DNA TGTGCCAGCAGTCAGGGGGCTCGGAACACTGAAGCTTTCTTT.

The chain links TRBV2 to TRBJ2-5; D gene uncertain. Germline-derived CDR1 and CDR2 are SNHLY and FYNNEI. The CDR3 has 12 residues. V dropped 2 bases and J dropped 3 bases, with 4 bases sitting between them. CDR3 protein: CASSEIKETQYF. The DNA of the CDR3 is TGTGCCAGCAGTGAAATTAAAGAGACCCAGTACTTC. The whole variable domain, remainder taken from reference TRBV2 and TRBJ2-5, is EPEVTQTPSHQVTQMGQEVILRCVPISNHLYFYWYRQILGQKVEFLVSFYNNEISEKSEIFDDQFSVERPDGSNFTLKIRSTKLEDSAMYFCASSEIKETQYFGPGTRLLVL.

This chain joins TRBV19 and TRBJ2-5; TRBD1 aligns across 8 bases. CDR3 length: 13 residues. In germline, CDR1 is LNHDA, CDR2 SQIVND (reference sequence). V gave up 5 bases and J gave up 4 bases; unmatched junction bases: 3. DNA for the CDR3: TGTGCCAGTAGTGACAGGGGTCGAGAGACCCAGTACTTC. Amino acids: CASSDRGRETQYF.

The rearrangement links TRBV11-3 to TRBJ2-1, with TRBD2 matching 9 bases. This CDR3 has 13 amino acids. CDR1 is SGHNT and CDR2 is YENEEA in the germline V gene. V shed 8 bases and J 6 bases; nucleotides not matched to a gene: 5. Here the CDR3 reads CASSSGNTNEQFF. Written as DNA, the CDR3 is TGTGCCAGCTCTAGCGGGAATACCAATGAGCAGTTCTTC.

CDR3 bases: TGTGCCAGCAGCTTGAGGGGAGGGAAGGATACGCAGTATTTT. This codes for CASSLRGGKDTQYF. The chain couples TRBV5-4 to TRBJ2-3; 7 bases are a match to TRBD2. The CDR3 is made up of 14 amino acids. Germline V gene lookup returns CDR1 SGHNT and CDR2 YYREEE (reference sequence). Trimming took 1 base from V and 6 from J; bases not matched to a gene: 5.

This chain connects TRBV7-7 to TRBJ2-3; 8 bases align to TRBD2. Per germline, CDR1 SSHAT and CDR2 FNYEAQ (reference sequence). This CDR3 spans 14 amino acids. Germline trimming cut 1 base from V and 6 bases from J; bases unmatched to any gene: 3. CDR3: CASSLVAGSDTQYF. CDR3 bases: TGTGCCAGCAGCTTAGTAGCGGGGTCGGATACGCAGTATTTT. The complete variable domain, with remaining parts taken from reference TRBV7-7 and TRBJ2-3, reads GAGVSQSPRYKVTKRGQDVTLRCDPISSHATLYWYQQALGQGPEFLTYFNYEAQPDKSGLPSDRFSAERPEGSISTLTIQRTEQRDSAMYRCASSLVAGSDTQYFGPGTRLTVL.

The V and J genes are TRBV6-1 and TRBJ2-1, with unresolved D. CDR1 is MNHNS, CDR2 SASEGT, per germline. The CDR3 spans 12 residues. The V end was cut by 10 bases, the J end by 3 bases, with 10 bases between. In DNA, the CDR3 is TGTGCCATATCCAGGATCTACAATGAGCAGTTCTTC. This codes for CAISRIYNEQFF.

A remark on this clone: Distinct nucleotide sequences in the sample also encode this CDR3. The V call is TRBV27, the J call TRBJ2-1; perhaps TRBD1 as D (6 bases). V lost 5 bases, J lost 7 bases, and 18 bases lay in between. In germline, CDR1 is MNHEY, CDR2 SMNVEV (reference sequence). This CDR3 contains 15 residues. Written as DNA, the CDR3 is TGTGCCAGCAGTCTCAGGGGAACTTCCGGAAATGAGCAGTTCTTC. Encoded protein: CASSLRGTSGNEQFF.

V and J are TRBV19 and TRBJ1-5, with 10 bases matching TRBD1. CDR1 is LNHDA, CDR2 SQIVND, per germline (reference sequence). V dropped 5 bases and J dropped 5; count of bases not matched to a gene: 12. The CDR3 covers 17 residues. The chain's CDR3 is CASSGSGDRGYYQPQHF. The CDR3 DNA sequence: TGTGCCAGTAGTGGCTCGGGGGACAGGGGATATTATCAGCCCCAGCATTTT.

The gene calls are TRBV27 and TRBJ2-3; 12 nucleotides agree with TRBD2. Germline trimming cut 6 bases from V and 2 bases from J; bases unmatched to any gene: 6. This CDR3 is 16 amino acids long. From germline, CDR1 is MNHEY and CDR2 SMNVEV (reference sequence). This CDR3 is CASSQTSGGPTDTQYF. Here the CDR3 DNA reads TGTGCCAGCAGCCAGACTAGCGGGGGACCCACAGATACGCAGTATTTT.

The J gene is TRBJ2-1, the V gene TRBV4-1, with 9 nucleotides matching TRBD2. V gave up 5 bases and J gave up 15 bases; unmatched junction bases: 14. The CDR3 has 14 residues. Germline-derived CDR1 and CDR2 are MGHRA and YSYEKL. Written as DNA, the CDR3 is TGCGCCAGCAGCGAGCGCGTGAGAGCGGGAGGTTGGTTCTTC. This sequence encodes CASSERVRAGGWFF.

The V gene is TRBV6-5, the J gene TRBJ1-2, with 8 bases fitting TRBD1. In germline, CDR1 is MNHEY, CDR2 SVGAGI. Trimming removed 5 bases from V and 4 bases from J; junction bases left unmatched: 9. The CDR3 runs to 15 residues. DNA for the CDR3: TGTGCCAGCAGTCCGACAGGGGTCGTCGTCTATGGCTACACCTTC. It yields the protein CASSPTGVVVYGYTF.

The chain couples TRBV6-1 to TRBJ1-5; 7 bases map to TRBD1. This CDR3 has 15 residues. Germline V gives CDR1 MNHNS, CDR2 SASEGT. The ends lost 2 bases at V and 7 bases at J; junction bases unmatched: 8. CDR3 in amino acids: CASSELRQGVQPQHF. CDR3 bases: TGTGCCAGCAGTGAACTTAGACAGGGTGTACAGCCCCAGCATTTT.

This chain connects TRBV30 to TRBJ1-4, with D unresolved. This CDR3 spans 13 amino acids. Germline CDR1 is GTSNPN and CDR2 is SVGIG (reference sequence). V shed 2 bases and J shed 4 bases, with 8 bases lying between them. CDR3 region: CAWSLQYNEKLFF. The CDR3 coding sequence is TGTGCCTGGAGTCTTCAGTATAATGAAAAACTGTTTTTT.

The V and J genes are TRBV18 and TRBJ1-2, with 10 positions matching TRBD1. The V and J ends lost 3 bases and 8 bases, in that order; junction bases with no gene match: 6. CDR1 and CDR2 (germline): KGHSH, LQKENI. The CDR3 consists of 14 residues. CDR3 region: CASSPGTGVSGYTF. The CDR3 DNA follows: TGTGCCAGCTCACCCGGGACAGGGGTTTCAGGCTACACCTTC.

The chain carries TRBV29-1 and TRBJ2-7; the D gene is possibly TRBD2 (6 bases). The CDR3 runs 14 residues. V lost 4 bases, J lost 2 bases, and 15 bases lay in between. From germline, CDR1 is SQVTM and CDR2 ANQGSEA. Here the CDR3 DNA reads TGCAGCGTTGTCGTTATCGGGGGAGCCTACGAGCAGTACTTC. Translated, it gives CSVVVIGGAYEQYF.

The chain couples TRBV19 to TRBJ1-2; D might be TRBD1 (6 bases). In germline, CDR1 is LNHDA, CDR2 SQIVND (reference sequence). The CDR3 totals 14 residues. Trimming left V 6 bases short and J 4 bases short, with 15 bases between. CDR3: CASSTTDRFYGYTF. CDR3 nucleotides: TGTGCCAGTAGCACTACCGACAGGTTCTATGGCTACACCTTC. Variable domain in full (rest from reference TRBV19 and TRBJ1-2): DGGITQSPKYLFRKEGQNVTLSCEQNLNHDAMYWYRQDPGQGLRLIYYSQIVNDFQKGDIAEGYSVSREKKESFPLTVTSAQKNPTAFYLCASSTTDRFYGYTFGSGTRLTVV.

The chain links TRBV14 to TRBJ1-2; 7 nucleotides line up with TRBD1. This CDR3 is 15 amino acids long. Germline V CDR1 and CDR2: SGHDN, FVKESK. With 0 bases clipped from V and 2 bases from J, the junction kept 3 bases outside the gene matches. The CDR3 sequence is CASSQDPRGNYGYTF. Here the CDR3 DNA reads TGTGCCAGCAGCCAAGATCCCAGGGGGAACTATGGCTACACCTTC.

A single count supports this clone. The chain joins TRBV27 to TRBJ1-1; 7 bases align to TRBD1. CDR1 is MNHEY and CDR2 is SMNVEV in the germline V gene (reference sequence). The CDR3 consists of 13 residues. V trimming: 8 bases; J trimming: 7 bases; junction bases outside the gene matches: 10. The CDR3 nucleotides are TGTGCCAGCTCGACGACAGGGTACTTTGAAGCTTTCTTT. It codes for CASSTTGYFEAFF.

V is TRBV9 and J is TRBJ2-7; 10 bases are shared with TRBD2. CDR3 length: 15 residues. From germline, CDR1 is SGDLS and CDR2 YYNGEE. Trimming took 2 bases from V and 3 from J; bases not matched to a gene: 5. The CDR3 region is CASSVGLAADYEQYF. The CDR3 region has the DNA TGTGCCAGCAGCGTTGGACTAGCGGCTGACTACGAGCAGTACTTC.

The rearrangement links TRBV5-6 to TRBJ1-5; TRBD1 aligns across 7 bases. Germline lookup yields CDR1 SGHDT and CDR2 YYEEEE. V lost 4 bases, J lost 5 bases, and 6 bases stayed unmatched. The CDR3 has 14 residues. This chain's CDR3 is CASSMGQKYQPQHF. Here the CDR3 DNA reads TGTGCCAGCAGCATGGGACAGAAATATCAGCCCCAGCATTTT.

The V gene is TRBV19, the J gene TRBJ2-6; D not certain. Trimming left V 3 bases short and J 1 base short, with 7 bases between. In germline, CDR1 is LNHDA, CDR2 SQIVND (reference sequence). CDR3 length: 15 residues. The CDR3 here is CASSISGSGANVLTF. Written as DNA, the CDR3 is TGTGCCAGTAGTATTTCGGGTTCTGGGGCCAACGTCCTGACTTTC. The whole variable domain, remainder taken from reference TRBV19 and TRBJ2-6, is DGGITQSPKYLFRKEGQNVTLSCEQNLNHDAMYWYRQDPGQGLRLIYYSQIVNDFQKGDIAEGYSVSREKKESFPLTVTSAQKNPTAFYLCASSISGSGANVLTFGAGSRLTVL.

The CDR3, as DNA: TGTGCCAGCACCGGAGGTTACTATGGCTACACCTTC. Protein: CASTGGYYGYTF. The rearrangement uses TRBV5-4 and TRBJ1-2; D uncertain. The CDR3 contains 12 residues. CDR1 and CDR2 (germline): SGHNT, YYREEE (reference sequence). V lost 6 bases, J lost 3 bases, and 9 bases lay in between. Complete variable domain (other parts from reference TRBV5-4 and TRBJ1-2): ETGVTQSPTHLIKTRGQQVTLRCSSQSGHNTVSWYQQALGQGPQFIFQYYREEENGRGNFPPRFSGLQFPNYSSELNVNALELDDSALYLCASTGGYYGYTFGSGTRLTVV.

The chain combines TRBV7-9 with TRBJ1-6; TRBD1 matches at 12 bases. With V trimmed by 1 base and J by 10 bases, 2 bases remained unmatched. CDR1 and CDR2 from the germline V gene are SEHNR and FQNEAQ (reference sequence). The CDR3 consists of 15 residues. CDR3 in DNA: TGTGCCAGCAGCTTAGAGGGGACAGGGGGCTCACCCCTCCACTTT. Translation gives CASSLEGTGGSPLHF.

The chain has TRBV11-2 and TRBJ2-4; 7 bases map to TRBD1. Losses at the gene ends were 5 bases for V and 8 bases for J; bases not matched to a gene: 6. Germline V gene data show CDR1 as SGHAT and CDR2 as FQNNGV. The CDR3 spans 13 residues. CDR3 DNA: TGTGCCAGCAGCAAGGACAGGCTTTACATTCAGTACTTC. It encodes CASSKDRLYIQYF.

This clone appeared once. This rearrangement joins TRBV6-1 to TRBJ1-5, with no clear D. From germline, CDR1 is MNHNS and CDR2 SASEGT. Between the trimmed V and J ends, which lost 1 base and 0 bases, there was a span of 10 bases. The CDR3 is 16 amino acids. This CDR3 reads CASSEEHSYSNQPQHF. The CDR3 bases are TGTGCCAGCAGTGAAGAGCACAGCTATAGCAATCAGCCCCAGCATTTT.